This T cell receptor beta chain was profiled in a study of OX40 agonist ivuxolimab in advanced cancers. Background on the study: Aged roughly 20 to 79 with a mean of 60 years, they were roughly 83% male. Study findings and constraints: CD4+ and CD8+ blood T cells expanded clonally by week 6 at 0.1 to 3.0 mg/kg.

Clones were read by immunoSEQ multiplex PCR, and TCRdb kept only the in-frame ones, dropping some. The profile shows 90,000 to 120,000 clones, around 93% of them singletons. Autoimmune disease history or systemic immunosuppression excluded patients. CDR3 length: 13 amino acids. V lost 2 bases and J lost 1, with 5 bases in between. CDR1 MDHEN and CDR2 SYDVKM come from the germline V gene. In the case of this clone: The antigen remains unidentified.

This sequence originates from an adult with an advanced solid tumor such as melanoma, head and neck, liver or kidney cancer. The chain uses TRBV28 and TRBJ1-1; no definite D call. Sample: CD4+ or CD8+ T cells sorted from blood, taken in a trial of the OX40 agonist ivuxolimab. CDR3 DNA: TGTGCCAGCAGTTTAACAGCGAACACTGAAGCTTTCTTT. It yields the protein CASSLTANTEAFF. The variable domain in full, completed from reference TRBV28 and TRBJ1-1, reads DVKVTQSSRYLVKRTGEKVFLECVQDMDHENMFWYRQDPGLGLRLIYFSYDVKMKEKGDIPEGYSVSREKKERFSLILESASTNQTSMYLCASSLTANTEAFFGQGTRLTVV.